Presented here are 11 T cell receptor beta chains from one specimen sequenced in a study of Tregs in tolerant kidney transplant recipients. Only in-frame clones appear in the TCRdb table, and some are missing; sequencing was by immunoSEQ multiplex PCR. The data show around 50,000 clones, 83% seen once. The sequencing sample was made of CD4+ T cells from blood. The receptor set was obtained from a human donor in good health.

J is TRBJ2-5 and V is TRBV11-3, with TRBD2 as a possible D gene (6 bases). V was shortened by 6 bases and J by 8 bases, with 22 bases between the two germline ends. Germline-derived CDR1 and CDR2 are SGHNT and YENEEA. The CDR3 runs to 15 residues. CDR3 in amino acids: CASSSVGEASSTQYF. In nucleotides, the CDR3 is TGTGCCAGCAGTTCGGTAGGGGAGGCCTCCAGTACCCAGTACTTC.

This sequence joins TRBV14 and TRBJ2-1; maybe TRBD2 (5 bases). The germline CDR1 and CDR2 sequences are SGHDN and FVKESK. The CDR3 consists of 14 residues. Trimming left V 0 bases short and J 6 bases short, with 9 bases between. CDR3 region: CASSQDLGGNEQFF. CDR3 nucleotide sequence: TGTGCCAGCAGCCAAGATCTTGGAGGCAATGAGCAGTTCTTC. The full variable domain, rest sourced from reference TRBV14 and TRBJ2-1, is EAGVTQFPSHSVIEKGQTVTLRCDPISGHDNLYWYRRVMGKEIKFLLHFVKESKQDESGMPNNRFLAERTGGTYSTLKVQPAELEDSGVYFCASSQDLGGNEQFFGPGTRLTVL.

The chain joins TRBV19 to TRBJ1-1, with 9 bases identical to TRBD1. The CDR3 contains 17 residues. V shed 5 bases, J shed 3 bases, and the junction held 13 bases outside the gene matches. Germline lookup yields CDR1 LNHDA and CDR2 SQIVND (reference sequence). The CDR3: CASSPGTGRIRHTEAFF. The CDR3 DNA sequence: TGTGCCAGTAGTCCCGGGACAGGGAGGATAAGGCACACTGAAGCTTTCTTT.

The chain combines TRBV18 with TRBJ2-1, with D maybe TRBD1 (6 bases). Per germline, CDR1 KGHSH and CDR2 LQKENI. The CDR3 contains 14 residues. Trimming stripped 4 bases from V and 5 bases from J, with 12 bases between. CDR3 in DNA: TGTGCCAGCTCACGAGGACAGACTAACAATGAGCAGTTCTTC. This encodes CASSRGQTNNEQFF.

V and J are TRBV6-5 and TRBJ2-3; 7 bases are a match to TRBD1. CDR3 length: 15 residues. Trimming took 5 bases from V and 5 from J; bases not matched to a gene: 10. Germline CDR1 reads MNHEY; CDR2 reads SVGAGI. The CDR3 region has the DNA TGTGCCAGCAGTCCCGGACAGGTAGCTCTAGATACGCAGTATTTT. It yields the protein CASSPGQVALDTQYF.

This chain joins TRBV11-3 and TRBJ2-1; 9 bases line up with TRBD1. Looked up from germline, CDR1 is SGHNT and CDR2 is YENEEA. The CDR3 is 14 amino acids. The ends lost 5 bases at V and 5 bases at J; junction bases unmatched: 4. CDR3 nucleotide sequence: TGTGCCAGCAGCCGGACAGGGGTAGACAATGAGCAGTTCTTC. Translating gives CASSRTGVDNEQFF. Full variable domain (remainder filled in from reference TRBV11-3 and TRBJ2-1): EAGVVQSPRYKIIEKKQPVAFWCNPISGHNTLYWYLQNLGQGPELLIRYENEEAVDDSQLPKDRFSAERLKGVDSTLKIQPAELGDSAVYLCASSRTGVDNEQFFGPGTRLTVL.

This sequence joins TRBV5-1 and TRBJ1-1; no definite D call. Germline V gene sequence: CDR1 SGHRS, CDR2 YFSETQ. CDR3 length equals 13 residues. V shed 0 bases and J shed 2 bases, with 5 bases lying between them. Here the CDR3 reads CASSLVLNTEAFF. The CDR3 DNA reads TGCGCCAGCAGCTTGGTATTAAACACTGAAGCTTTCTTT.

This chain links TRBV15 with TRBJ2-1; D gene uncertain. This CDR3 has 14 amino acids. Between the trimmed V and J ends, which lost 5 bases and 9 bases, there was a span of 17 bases. CDR1 is LNHNV and CDR2 is YYDKDF in the germline V gene (reference sequence). CDR3 nucleotides: TGTGCCACCAGCTTCCGGAAGTCGGGTAGTGAGCAGTTCTTC. Amino acids: CATSFRKSGSEQFF.

The V call is TRBV6-1, the J call TRBJ2-7; 10 positions agree with TRBD1. With V trimmed by 6 bases and J by 5 bases, 7 bases remained unmatched. The CDR3 has 14 residues. Germline CDR1 is MNHNS and CDR2 is SASEGT. CDR3 coding DNA: TGTGCCAGCAGGGCCGGGACAGGGGCGGACGAGCAGTACTTC. Protein sequence: CASRAGTGADEQYF.

The V call is TRBV4-1, the J call TRBJ2-4, with 12 bases matching TRBD1. Looked up from germline, CDR1 is MGHRA and CDR2 is YSYEKL. CDR3 length: 18 amino acids. V gave up 1 base and J gave up 3 bases; unmatched junction bases: 7. CDR3 coding DNA: TGCGCCAGCAGCCAAGGCTTAGGGGACAGGGGGCGCAAAAACATTCAGTACTTC. Translated, it gives CASSQGLGDRGRKNIQYF.

The rearrangement uses TRBV30 and TRBJ2-7; D perhaps matches TRBD2 (5 bases). CDR1 GTSNPN and CDR2 SVGIG come from the germline V gene (reference sequence). Trimming removed 1 base at V and 5 bases at J, with 12 bases between. The CDR3 covers 13 residues. The CDR3 DNA follows: TGTGCCTGGAGTGACCTAGCTCTCAACGAGCAGTACTTC. Translating gives CAWSDLALNEQYF.